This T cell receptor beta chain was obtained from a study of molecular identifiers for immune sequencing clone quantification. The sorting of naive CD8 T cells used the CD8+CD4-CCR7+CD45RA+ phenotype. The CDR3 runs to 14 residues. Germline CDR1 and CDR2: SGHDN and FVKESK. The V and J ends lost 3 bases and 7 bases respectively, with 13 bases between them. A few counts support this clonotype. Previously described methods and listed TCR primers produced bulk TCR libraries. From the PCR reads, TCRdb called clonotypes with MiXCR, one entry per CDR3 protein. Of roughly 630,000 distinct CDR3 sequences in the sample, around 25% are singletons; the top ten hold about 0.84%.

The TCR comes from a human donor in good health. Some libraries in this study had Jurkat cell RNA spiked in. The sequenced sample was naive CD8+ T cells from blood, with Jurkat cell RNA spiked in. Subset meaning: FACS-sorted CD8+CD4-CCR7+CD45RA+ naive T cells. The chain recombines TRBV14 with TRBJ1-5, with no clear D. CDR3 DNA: TGTGCCAGCAGCCAGGGAGGGTTTGGACAGCCCCAGCATTTT. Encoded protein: CASSQGGFGQPQHF.